The TCR beta chain under discussion was sequenced for a study of blood T cells in healthy people across ages. Study-wide results and limits: Getting older went along with TCR beta diversity per million T cells dropping roughly linearly.

For the second PCR, which ran for roughly 7 to 11 cycles, a sample-barcoded 5' primer and a J-beta primer mix were used. TCRdb analysed the 5' RACE reads with MiXCR anew, one entry per CDR3 protein. The sample shows fewer than 900,000 distinct CDR3 sequences, roughly 45% of them seen only once. Comments on this clonotype: Its antigen is currently unknown.

The J segment lost 1 base and the V segment lost 3 bases, leaving 4 bases of the junction unmatched. The CDR3 is made up of 14 amino acids. Per the germline V gene, CDR1 is DFQATT and CDR2 is SNEGSKA (reference sequence). This clonotype was obtained from a woman aged 60 to 75 in good health. The specimen sequenced was blood. The chain has TRBV20-1 and TRBJ1-1; the match to TRBD1 covers 8 bases. The CDR3 DNA reads as TGCAGTGCTAGGGTTACAGGGGGGAACACTGAAGCTTTCTTT. Translating gives CSARVTGGNTEAFF.